This TCR beta chain emerged from a study of T cell changes during pregnancy in multiple sclerosis. Trimming left V 5 bases short and J 1 base short, with 15 bases between. Per the germline V gene, CDR1 is PRHDT and CDR2 is FYEKMQ (reference sequence). CDR3 size: 15 residues. The data were produced by immunoSEQ multiplex PCR, yet TCRdb's version contains in-frame clones alone and is incomplete. The sample gives 98,000 or so clones, approximately 93% of which show up once; over 0.85% is in the top ten. J is TRBJ2-7 and V is TRBV13; D perhaps matches TRBD2 (7 bases). The material was peripheral blood, obtained after pregnancy. The TCR sequence derives from a female donor with multiple sclerosis, enrolled in a pregnancy study. The CDR3 sequence is CASSLGGTISYEQYF. Written as DNA, the CDR3 is TGTGCCAGCAGCCTCGGGGGGACAATTTCCTACGAGCAGTACTTC.